Given below is one T cell receptor beta chain in context. This clone's antigen is unknown. No quality values exist for individual bases; no much larger clone is one base distant. The same CDR3 also results from other DNA sequences found in this sample. These data belong to a study of shared clonotypes between healthy human individuals (dated by TCRdb to the early 2020s). At the level of the whole study: The cohort comprised two women and a few men aged 18 to 49 years. For each donor, CD4 naive and CD4 memory were each run on three plates, CD8 naive on two plates, and CD8 memory on one plate. To estimate repertoire size and how much clonotype sharing occurs between individuals, the study deeply sequenced the blood TCR repertoires of five healthy adults. To increase sequencing depth and limit assay-specific biases, TCR repertoire library preparation and sequencing were carried out by different laboratories using diverse techniques. Leukapheresis yielded between about 0.94 and 10 billion PBMCs per donor. On the study overall, not on this receptor specifically: Roughly 5% of naive CD4, 3.5% of naive CD8, 2% to 2.5% of memory CD4, and 0.35% to 0.5% of memory CD8 clonotypes were shared across several donors. Pairwise subsampling led to the expectation that sequencing depth would affect the degree of clonotype sharing among donors. Incomplete sequencing was indicated by rarefaction of sorted-subset datasets, despite the large sequencing depth. Larger estimated clonotype richness was generally found for naive subsets than for memory subsets. Sampling was restricted to blood, and TCR repertoires in tissue are likely to differ from TCR repertoires in blood. Compared with non-shared clonotypes, clonotypes shared by all four sorted-subset donors had higher generation probabilities. Because the study included only a small number of donors, the genetic and exposure-history diversity represented was limited.

Between the V and J ends, shortened by 3 bases and 0 bases respectively, the junction contains 9 bases. The CDR1 and CDR2 encoded by the germline V gene are MNHNS and SASEGT. The CDR3 sequence holds 14 residues, the cysteine and phenylalanine included. Only the CDR3 DNA is retained, 42 bases long and in frame from the first base. Healthy HIV-negative adults with no recently reported acute infections or vaccinations were included as donors. Every donor was a Caucasian adult living in Nashville, Tennessee, USA. CD4+ T cells were enriched by magnetic negative selection; naive cells were then positively selected on CD45RA, and the negative fraction formed the memory subset. Blood was obtained by leukapheresis, after which PBMCs were separated by Ficoll-Histopaque density gradient centrifugation and cryopreserved in liquid nitrogen vapor phase. Analytical flow cytometry was used to check the purity and quantity of each magnetically sorted T cell population. Each sorted fraction had its genomic DNA isolated and then quantified by UV absorbance on a Nanodrop 2000c.

TCR CDR3 regions were amplified from genomic DNA by multiplex PCR using the deep immunoSEQ assay. Extracted genomic DNA from each cell subset was distributed evenly across all wells of several immunoSEQ 96-well plates, and each plate was treated as a replicate. For sorted subsets, around 200 ng genomic DNA, equal to 25,000 to 35,000 T cell genomes, was loaded into each replicate PCR. Purified libraries were quantified with a Qubit 3.0 fluorometer, sized on a Bioanalyzer 2100, and re-quantified with the KAPA Library Quantification kit. Every immunoSEQ 96-well plate was sequenced on a dedicated single-read 150-cycle Illumina NextSeq 550 flow cell. The source study handled its data this way. Because the immunoSEQ output held only junctional sequences and lacked quality scores, the filtering could not match the filtering applied to full-length reads. To assign V/J genes and CDR3, sequences were annotated against IMGT germline references using PyIR, a Python wrapper for IgBLAST v1.9. Reads were removed for weak V/J assignments (E-value above 1e-6), missing CDR3, stop codons, out-of-frame junctions, or ambiguous translated residues. V3J clonotypes were defined by identical inferred V gene, J gene, and CDR3 amino acid sequence. The percentage overlap between two repertoires was calculated by dividing the number of shared unique clonotypes by the size of the smaller repertoire. RTK rarefaction, the Chao1 estimator, and Recon v2.1 estimates of unobserved clonotypes were used to assess repertoire richness. OLGA was used to compute generation probabilities for all TCRbeta clonotypes that the gDNA method yielded from a few donors. This is the immuneACCESS table as TCRdb keeps it, with only in-frame sequences that have V and J called. A part of the clones is gone; compared with another copy, unresolved V genes explain less than half, and the rest is unexplained. The DNA was the basis for D and trimming; V, J and clone size are from that table. This sample holds some 2.3 million clones; about 92% were observed only once. 0.39% of the sample lies in the top ten.

This TCR was sampled from a man younger than 35 in good health. Some clones in this sample may be carry-over from other donors' samples. Source material: naive CD4+ T cells from PBMCs. Reading the label with the study, this specimen's cell subset or site is: CD45RA+ positively selected. Here the chain combines TRBV6-1 and TRBJ2-7, with a tentative D gene TRBD2 over 6 matching bases. The nucleotides read TGTGCCAGCAGTGAGCGGGGCGGCTCCTACGAGCAGTACTTC. The encoded protein is CASSERGGSYEQYF.